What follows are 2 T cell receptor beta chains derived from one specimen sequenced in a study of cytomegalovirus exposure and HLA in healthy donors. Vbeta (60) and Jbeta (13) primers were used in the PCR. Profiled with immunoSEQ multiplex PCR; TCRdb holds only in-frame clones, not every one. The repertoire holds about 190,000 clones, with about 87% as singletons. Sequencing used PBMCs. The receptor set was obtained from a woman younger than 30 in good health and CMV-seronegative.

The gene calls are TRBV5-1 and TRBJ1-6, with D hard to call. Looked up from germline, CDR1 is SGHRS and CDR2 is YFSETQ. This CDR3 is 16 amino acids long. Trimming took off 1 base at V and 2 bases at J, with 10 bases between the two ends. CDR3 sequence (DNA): TGCGCCAGCAGCTTGACCGGTAGCCCCTATAATTCACCCCTCCACTTT. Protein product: CASSLTGSPYNSPLHF.

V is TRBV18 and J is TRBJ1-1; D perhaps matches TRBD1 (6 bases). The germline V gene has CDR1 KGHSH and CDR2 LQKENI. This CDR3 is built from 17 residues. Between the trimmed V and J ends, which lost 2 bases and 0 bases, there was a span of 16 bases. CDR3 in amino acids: CASSPRGGFDMNTEAFF. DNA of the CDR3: TGTGCCAGCTCACCAAGGGGGGGGTTCGATATGAACACTGAAGCTTTCTTT.